The entry below describes one TCR beta chain. What it binds is unknown. This entry is derived from a study of PD-1 blockade in classical Hodgkin lymphoma. Study-level points and caveats: At C4D1, TCR diversity had climbed significantly for CD4+ cells, though not for CD8+ cells. Repertoires differed for reasons still undefined, possibly disease activity or prior therapy.

Measured with immunoSEQ multiplex PCR; TCRdb has only the in-frame clones, and not every one. The sample carries over 25,000 clones, approximately 70% recorded once. This CDR3 has 15 amino acids. Germline CDR1 and CDR2: SGHVS and FQNEAQ. Regarding time point: cycle 4 day 1 (C4D1), after less than 7 weeks of nivolumab. All patients experienced relapse after autologous stem cell transplantation, and brentuximab vedotin exposure was variable. This chain uses TRBV7-8 with TRBJ2-5; TRBD2 matches at 13 bases. The DNA matches TRBJ2-7 better at its end, which makes the J call doubtful. Material: peripheral blood mononuclear cells (PBMCs), obtained before the fourth cycle of nivolumab. The receptor was isolated from a human donor with classical Hodgkin lymphoma. Here the CDR3 reads CASSHGLAGEYEQYF. The CDR3 DNA reads TGTGCCAGCAGCCACGGACTAGCGGGAGAGTACGAGCAGTACTTC.